The 17 T cell receptor beta chains in this list originate from one sample, sequenced in a study of T cell responses to AZD1222 COVID-19 vaccine (dated by TCRdb to the early 2020s). Library method: the immunoSEQ multiplex PCR assay. Here the immuneACCESS table is served through TCRdb, limited to in-frame sequences with V and J called. Missing clones are a known gap in these copies; in checked studies unresolved V genes cover under half, and the rest lacks a known reason. For this sample there are approximately 70,000 clones; roughly 82% appear just once. Clones ranked in the top ten supply under 6.5% of the sample. Per the publication, the time point label means: baseline before first vaccination. Sample: peripheral blood, taken on day 0 of AZD1222 vaccination. Every receptor here comes from an adult in good health.

The V and J genes are TRBV6-2 or TRBV6-3 and TRBJ1-6; TRBD1 aligns across 7 bases. The V and J ends lost 5 bases and 6 bases, in that order; junction bases with no gene match: 7. Germline V gene lookup returns CDR1 MNHEY and CDR2 SVGEGT. The CDR3 totals 15 residues. The CDR3 loop reads CASSRGAGGNSPLHF. The CDR3 bases are TGTGCCAGCAGTCGGGGGGCAGGGGGTAATTCACCCCTCCACTTT.

The CDR3 protein is CASSLTGTGLREAFF. In DNA, the CDR3 is TGTGCCAGCAGCTTAACCGGGACAGGCCTCCGGGAAGCTTTCTTT. This rearrangement joins TRBV7-2 to TRBJ1-1, with 8 positions matching TRBD1. With 2 bases clipped from V and 8 bases from J, the junction kept 10 bases outside the gene matches. The CDR3 spans 15 residues. Germline CDR1 reads SGHTA; CDR2 reads FQGNSA. The whole variable domain, remainder taken from reference TRBV7-2 and TRBJ1-1, is GAGVSQSPSNKVTEKGKDVELRCDPISGHTALYWYRQSLGQGLEFLIYFQGNSAPDKSGLPSDRFSAERTGGSVSTLTIQRTQQEDSAVYLCASSLTGTGLREAFFGQGTRLTVV.

The chain couples TRBV2 to TRBJ2-7; D might be TRBD1 (6 bases). With 3 bases removed from V and 4 bases from J, the gap between germline ends came to 19 bases. Germline assignment: CDR1 SNHLY and CDR2 FYNNEI. This CDR3 comprises 16 residues. DNA of the CDR3: TGTGCCAGCAGTGACCCGTTAGAGGGGACATCTTACGAGCAGTACTTC. It translates to CASSDPLEGTSYEQYF.

The CDR3 loop reads CASSPGGEVTGNTIYF. DNA for the CDR3: TGTGCCAGCAGTCCCGGGGGGGAAGTAACTGGAAACACCATATATTTT. The chain couples TRBV5-4 to TRBJ1-3; maybe TRBD1 (5 bases). The CDR3 consists of 16 residues. V gave up 5 bases and J gave up 2 bases, with 17 bases separating them. The V gene's germline CDR1 is SGHNT and CDR2 YYREEE (reference sequence).

The rearrangement links TRBV3-1 (or the pseudogene TRBV3-2) to TRBJ1-4, with D perhaps TRBD1 (5 bases). Trimming cost V 2 bases and J 3 bases, with 7 bases left between them. Germline CDR1 is LGHDT and CDR2 is YNNKEL (reference sequence). This CDR3 has 14 amino acids. The CDR3 DNA sequence: TGTGCCAGCAGCCAAACAGGATCTAATGAAAAACTGTTTTTT. Its protein product is CASSQTGSNEKLFF.

V and J are TRBV25-1 and TRBJ2-3; D assignment may be TRBD1 or TRBD2 (6 bases each). Germline V CDR1 and CDR2: MGHDK, SYGVNS. This CDR3 has 16 residues. Between the trimmed V and J ends, which lost 2 bases and 0 bases, there was a span of 12 bases. Written as DNA, the CDR3 is TGTGCCAGCAGTGAAAACAGGGACTCTAGCACAGATACGCAGTATTTT. The encoded protein is CASSENRDSSTDTQYF.

This chain uses TRBV11-2 with TRBJ1-1, with 7 nucleotides matching TRBD1. With V trimmed by 4 bases and J by 0 bases, 5 bases remained unmatched. CDR1 and CDR2 (germline): SGHAT, FQNNGV. The CDR3 consists of 15 residues. The CDR3: CASSYNRGLNTEAFF. The CDR3 DNA follows: TGTGCCAGCAGCTACAACAGGGGCTTGAACACTGAAGCTTTCTTT.

The chain has TRBV7-8 and TRBJ1-1, with D perhaps TRBD1 (5 bases). The CDR3 totals 12 residues. Trimming took off 8 bases at V and 3 bases at J, with 10 bases between the two ends. Germline V lookup: CDR1 SGHVS, CDR2 FQNEAQ. The CDR3 coding sequence is TGTGCCAGCCGACGGGGGGACACTGAAGCTTTCTTT. The encoded protein is CASRRGDTEAFF.

The chain combines TRBV9 with TRBJ2-5; TRBD1 is a possible D gene (6 bases). Germline V gene data show CDR1 as SGDLS and CDR2 as YYNGEE. The CDR3 totals 15 residues. The V end was cut by 0 bases, the J end by 5 bases, with 14 bases between. The CDR3 here is CASSVGTGFRETQYF. The CDR3 DNA is TGTGCCAGCAGCGTAGGCACAGGGTTCCGGGAGACCCAGTACTTC.

The chain recombines TRBV7-6 with TRBJ1-2; tentatively, D is TRBD1 (6 bases). Germline V gene sequence: CDR1 SGHVS, CDR2 FNYEAQ. V was clipped by 5 bases and J by 2 bases, with 12 bases between them. There are 14 residues in the CDR3. The CDR3 DNA follows: TGTGCCAGCAGCCAGGGGACGGGCAACTATGGCTACACCTTC. Its translation is CASSQGTGNYGYTF.

The J gene is TRBJ2-1, the V gene TRBV11-3, with 8 bases lining up with TRBD2. Germline trimming cut 3 bases from V and 5 bases from J; bases unmatched to any gene: 6. Per germline, CDR1 SGHNT and CDR2 YENEEA. The CDR3 loop spans 15 amino acids. DNA for the CDR3: TGTGCCAGCAGCTTCGGGGGGGGCCAACACAATGAGCAGTTCTTC. It is translated as CASSFGGGQHNEQFF. The entire variable domain, with the rest obtained from reference TRBV11-3 and TRBJ2-1, is as follows: EAGVVQSPRYKIIEKKQPVAFWCNPISGHNTLYWYLQNLGQGPELLIRYENEEAVDDSQLPKDRFSAERLKGVDSTLKIQPAELGDSAVYLCASSFGGGQHNEQFFGPGTRLTVL.

V and J are TRBV19 and TRBJ1-5, with 7 bases identical to TRBD1. The CDR3 spans 15 residues. Germline loops: CDR1 LNHDA, CDR2 SQIVND (reference sequence). The trim removed 5 bases at V and 6 bases at J, leaving 10 bases unmatched. As DNA, the CDR3 is TGTGCCAGTAGTTCTTCACAGGGGAAGTTTCAGCCCCAGCATTTT. Amino acid sequence: CASSSSQGKFQPQHF.

This clone turned up a few times. The chain recombines TRBV19 with TRBJ1-6; TRBD1 agrees at 9 bases. The V and J ends lost 7 bases and 9 bases, in that order; junction bases with no gene match: 7. Germline V CDR1 and CDR2: LNHDA, SQIVND (reference sequence). This CDR3 has 14 residues. The CDR3 reads CASNSGQGISPLHF. The CDR3 bases are TGTGCCAGTAATTCGGGACAGGGTATTTCACCCCTCCACTTT.

The chain couples TRBV7-3 to TRBJ2-3, with a possible D match to TRBD2 (7 bases). Trimming removed 5 bases from V and 0 bases from J, with 15 bases in between. CDR3 length equals 16 residues. The V gene's germline CDR1 is SGHTA and CDR2 FQGTGA. The CDR3 DNA is TGTGCCAGCAGCGTATTCGCGGGGGCTAGCACAGATACGCAGTATTTT. It yields the protein CASSVFAGASTDTQYF. Full variable domain (remainder filled in from reference TRBV7-3 and TRBJ2-3): GAGVSQTPSNKVTEKGKYVELRCDPISGHTALYWYRQSLGQGPEFLIYFQGTGAADDSGLPNDRFFAVRPEGSVSTLKIQRTERGDSAVYLCASSVFAGASTDTQYFGPGTRLTVL.

This clone was seen more than once but under ten times. The rearrangement joins TRBV4-2 to TRBJ2-7, with D perhaps being TRBD1 or TRBD2 (5 bases each). There are 15 residues in the CDR3. Trimming took off 2 bases at V and 4 bases at J, with 15 bases between the two ends. The germline CDR1 and CDR2 sequences are LGHNA and YNFKEQ. This CDR3 reads CASSQRGSIGYEQYF. As DNA, the CDR3 is TGTGCCAGCAGCCAACGGGGCTCAATTGGGTACGAGCAGTACTTC.

The chain links TRBV7-9 to TRBJ2-3, with D perhaps TRBD2 (6 bases). The CDR3 totals 15 residues. V shed 1 base and J shed 3 bases, with 11 bases lying between them. Germline V lookup: CDR1 SEHNR, CDR2 FQNEAQ (reference sequence). CDR3 DNA sequence: TGTGCCAGCAGCTTAGTGGTGGGGGGAACAGATACGCAGTATTTT. Translated, it gives CASSLVVGGTDTQYF.

The sample holds one count of this clone. This rearrangement joins TRBV7-3 to TRBJ2-7; possibly TRBD1 for D (6 bases). Trimming took off 3 bases at V and 6 bases at J, with 15 bases between the two ends. The CDR3 has 14 amino acids. Germline-derived CDR1 and CDR2 are SGHTA and FQGTGA. The CDR3 region is CASSFSVQGGEQYF. CDR3 DNA sequence: TGTGCCAGCAGCTTCTCAGTACAGGGCGGCGAGCAGTACTTC.